The clone carrying this T cell receptor (beta chain) was seen once. Original data processing: From reference gene primer amplification, estimates of nucleated cell counts were derived. Libraries were prepared by immunoSEQ multiplex PCR; TCRdb keeps only in-frame clonotypes and omits some of them. V, J and clone size derive from that table, while D and trimming were established from the DNA sequence. The sample yields some 200,000 clones, 80% to 90% seen once. V lost 6 bases to trimming and J lost 2 bases, with 11 bases between them. The CDR3 extends over 14 amino acids. Germline lookup yields CDR1 SNHLY and CDR2 FYNNEI. The data belong to a study of blood T cell repertoires in COVID-19.

This chain joins TRBV2 and TRBJ1-5; D might be TRBD1 (6 bases). This TCR was recovered from a man in his fifties with acute or convalescent COVID-19. The material sequenced was peripheral blood. CDR3 DNA sequence: TGTGCCAGCAGCTCTGGACAGCGCAATCAGCCCCAGCATTTT. It specifies CASSSGQRNQPQHF.